The 27 T cell receptor beta chains given below trace back to one sample, sequenced in a study of monozygotic twins with inflammatory bowel disease. TCRdb reprocessed the 5' RACE reads, keeping one entry per CDR3 protein, no DNA. The sample totals 150,000 to 200,000 distinct CDR3 sequences; its top ten clones hold over 2.5%. Sequenced sample: blood. Receptors were obtained from a human donor with ulcerative colitis or Crohn's disease, or a healthy co-twin of an affected twin (not recorded which).

The V call is TRBV3-1, the J call TRBJ2-1; TCRdb names TRBD2, which stays unverified in the absence of DNA. Germline V gene data show CDR1 as LGHDT and CDR2 as YNNKEL (reference sequence). The CDR3 totals 13 residues. This CDR3 reads CASSPQGHGEQFF.

The rearrangement uses TRBV12-3 or TRBV12-4 and TRBJ2-1; TCRdb designates TRBD1, a call that cannot be tested without DNA. There are 16 residues in the CDR3. The CDR3 sequence is CASSLAVGPQGDEQFF.

The chain combines TRBV14 with TRBJ1-4. Germline CDR1 reads SGHDN; CDR2 reads FVKESK. The CDR3 has 13 residues. CDR3 sequence: CASSQVANEKLFF.

J is TRBJ2-7 and V is TRBV25-1; checking the TCRdb D call of TRBD2 is not possible without DNA. Germline values: CDR1 MGHDK, CDR2 SYGVNS. The CDR3 runs to 13 residues. This chain's CDR3 is CASQGPAIYEQYF.

The CDR3 region is CSASDRLSGGYGYTF. This rearrangement joins TRBV20-1 to TRBJ1-2. Per germline, CDR1 DFQATT and CDR2 SNEGSKA (reference sequence). The CDR3 is 15 residues long.

V gene TRBV18 combines with J gene TRBJ1-2; TCRdb indicates TRBD1, and absent DNA this call remains unverified. Germline CDR1 is KGHSH and CDR2 is LQKENI. This CDR3 spans 15 amino acids. CDR3 amino acids: CASSPNLDSSYGYTF. The full variable domain, with the rest looked up from reference TRBV18 and TRBJ1-2, is NAGVMQNPRHLVRRRGQEARLRCSPMKGHSHVYWYRQLPEEGLKFMVYLQKENIIDESGMPKERFSAEFPKEGPSILRIQQVVRGDSAAYFCASSPNLDSSYGYTFGSGTRLTVV.

V usage is TRBV7-2 and J usage is TRBJ2-3; TCRdb indicates TRBD2, and absent DNA this call remains unverified. The CDR3 extends over 14 amino acids. Looked up from germline, CDR1 is SGHTA and CDR2 is FQGNSA. CDR3 residues: CASSSVRGTDTQYF.

The gene calls are TRBV4-3 and TRBJ2-7. CDR1 is LGHNA, CDR2 YSLEER, per germline. The CDR3 is 14 amino acids. CDR3 sequence: CASSLRPGPHEQYF.

The chain is built from TRBV24-1 and TRBJ2-1; TCRdb's D call, TRBD2, is unchecked because there is no DNA. This CDR3 is 14 amino acids long. Germline lookup yields CDR1 KGHDR and CDR2 SFDVKD. The chain's CDR3 is CATSQTSGSSEQFF.

The chain couples TRBV7-2 to TRBJ2-5; with no DNA, the TCRdb D assignment of TRBD2 cannot be verified. The CDR3 covers 15 residues. Germline V gives CDR1 SGHTA, CDR2 FQGNSA. The CDR3 spells CASSPPSALAETQYF.

The V gene is TRBV20-1, the J gene TRBJ1-5. CDR1 is DFQATT and CDR2 is SNEGSKA in the germline V gene (reference sequence). This CDR3 is built from 16 residues. The CDR3 sequence is CSARPQEGGGNQPQHF.

The rearrangement uses TRBV5-1 and TRBJ1-2. CDR1 and CDR2 (germline): SGHRS, YFSETQ. The CDR3 contains 13 residues. CDR3 amino acids: CASSLTPRDGYTF.

The genes are TRBV29-1 and TRBJ1-2; checking the TCRdb D call of TRBD1 is not possible without DNA. This CDR3 contains 12 residues. Per the germline V gene, CDR1 is SQVTM and CDR2 is ANQGSEA. The CDR3 reads CSVGSRGYGYTF.

The chain is built from TRBV12-3 or TRBV12-4 and TRBJ2-2. The CDR3 length is 15 residues. The CDR3 spells CASSLAGMNTGELFF.

The gene calls are TRBV20-1 and TRBJ1-5. The CDR3 loop spans 14 amino acids. Germline V lookup: CDR1 DFQATT, CDR2 SNEGSKA (reference sequence). The chain's CDR3 is CSLLGIQGRQPQHF.

The chain recombines TRBV14 with TRBJ2-7; without DNA, the TCRdb call of TRBD1 cannot be checked. Germline-derived CDR1 and CDR2 are SGHDN and FVKESK. The CDR3 extends over 15 amino acids. The CDR3 loop is CASSQDWTGAGEQYF.

The rearrangement links TRBV20-1 to TRBJ2-1. CDR3 size: 11 residues. Germline CDR1 is DFQATT and CDR2 is SNEGSKA (reference sequence). The CDR3 region is CSLRLGNEQFF.

The CDR3 sequence is CASSIGVRTEAFF. The genes are TRBV19 and TRBJ1-1. Germline lookup yields CDR1 LNHDA and CDR2 SQIVND (reference sequence). The CDR3 spans 13 residues. The whole variable domain, filled in from reference TRBV19 and TRBJ1-1, reads DGGITQSPKYLFRKEGQNVTLSCEQNLNHDAMYWYRQDPGQGLRLIYYSQIVNDFQKGDIAEGYSVSREKKESFPLTVTSAQKNPTAFYLCASSIGVRTEAFFGQGTRLTVV.

This chain joins TRBV29-1 and TRBJ2-2; TCRdb calls TRBD2, which cannot be checked without DNA. Germline CDR1 reads SQVTM; CDR2 reads ANQGSEA. CDR3 length equals 14 residues. This CDR3 reads CSVESGSNTGELFF.

The V call is TRBV6-1, the J call TRBJ2-1; TCRdb lists TRBD1, though no DNA is available to test this call. CDR3 length equals 13 residues. The germline V gene has CDR1 MNHNS and CDR2 SASEGT. The CDR3 is CASMRLPTAEQFF.

The chain uses TRBV3-1 and TRBJ1-4. Germline V gives CDR1 LGHDT, CDR2 YNNKEL (reference sequence). The CDR3 consists of 14 residues. The CDR3 region is CASSQRRSGEKLFF.

V usage is TRBV6-5 and J usage is TRBJ2-6. The germline CDR1 and CDR2 sequences are MNHEY and SVGAGI. CDR3 length: 15 amino acids. CDR3 loop: CASSYSFSGANVLTF.

The genes are TRBV7-8 and TRBJ2-7; absent DNA, TCRdb's TRBD1 call cannot be checked. The CDR3 contains 17 residues. CDR1 is SGHVS and CDR2 is FQNEAQ in the germline V gene. CDR3 residues: CASSLAGGAEARYEQYF.

The CDR3 spells CASSYSNRGLSYGYTF. The V gene is TRBV6-5, the J gene TRBJ1-2; TCRdb proposes TRBD1, but this gene call is untestable without DNA. The CDR3 spans 16 residues. The germline CDR1 and CDR2 sequences are MNHEY and SVGAGI.

The CDR3 loop reads CASSPGTNEQYF. The chain joins TRBV18 to TRBJ2-7. The germline V gene encodes CDR1 KGHSH and CDR2 LQKENI. The CDR3 spans 12 residues. The variable domain in full, with the rest retrieved from reference TRBV18 and TRBJ2-7, is NAGVMQNPRHLVRRRGQEARLRCSPMKGHSHVYWYRQLPEEGLKFMVYLQKENIIDESGMPKERFSAEFPKEGPSILRIQQVVRGDSAAYFCASSPGTNEQYFGPGTRLTVT.

The chain is built from TRBV20-1 and TRBJ2-1; TCRdb designates TRBD2, a call that cannot be tested without DNA. Germline assignment: CDR1 DFQATT and CDR2 SNEGSKA (reference sequence). The CDR3 loop spans 14 amino acids. CDR3 loop: CSARGGLPYNEQFF.

V gene TRBV6-5 combines with J gene TRBJ2-7; TCRdb's D call, TRBD1, is unchecked because there is no DNA. This CDR3 contains 18 residues. Germline V gene data show CDR1 as MNHEY and CDR2 as SVGAGI. CDR3 loop: CASSYKGQGYSSSYEQYF.